Presented here are 19 T cell receptor beta chains from one specimen sequenced in a study of CD8+ T cells in alopecia areata. Stated treatment: oral pan-JAK inhibitor, 5-10 mg twice daily. cDNA serving as the sequencing template came from extracted, reverse transcribed RNA. Using immunoSEQ multiplex PCR, the repertoire was profiled, and TCRdb retains in-frame clones only, with some absent. The repertoire holds approximately 100,000 clones, with just under 60% as singletons. The material was CD8+ T cells sorted from blood, obtained between weeks 55 and 65, from a patient treated with tofacitinib. The receptors were gathered from a human donor with alopecia areata.

The J gene is TRBJ2-7, the V gene TRBV27; no clear D gene. Germline V gene data show CDR1 as MNHEY and CDR2 as SMNVEV (reference sequence). V shed 1 base and J shed 0 bases, with 13 bases lying between them. CDR3 length: 16 residues. CDR3 sequence reads: CASSLFSTSYSYEQYF. As DNA, the CDR3 is TGTGCCAGCAGTTTATTTTCCACGTCCTACTCCTACGAGCAGTACTTC.

This chain connects TRBV9 to TRBJ2-5; 7 nucleotides align to TRBD1. After removal of 3 bases from V and 5 bases from J, the junction contained 16 bases not matched to a gene. The CDR3 is 17 amino acids. The germline gives CDR1 SGDLS, CDR2 YYNGEE. CDR3 sequence (DNA): TGTGCCAGCAGCGGCCCCGGGTACCACCGCAGGGGGGAGACCCAGTACTTC. Translating gives CASSGPGYHRRGETQYF.

This clone was seen a handful of times. This chain links TRBV7-9 with TRBJ2-3; D remains unclear. V was clipped by 1 base and J by 0 bases, with 11 bases between them. The CDR3 runs to 16 residues. Germline V gene data show CDR1 as SEHNR and CDR2 as FQNEAQ (reference sequence). CDR3 nucleotides: TGTGCCAGCAGCTTAGTCGGTGGGCAGAGCACAGATACGCAGTATTTT. Encoded protein: CASSLVGGQSTDTQYF.

The J gene is TRBJ2-7, the V gene TRBV13; 10 bases are a match to TRBD2. The CDR3 is 14 residues long. Germline V gene data show CDR1 as PRHDT and CDR2 as FYEKMQ (reference sequence). V shed 5 bases and J 3 bases; nucleotides not matched to a gene: 4. The DNA of the CDR3 is TGTGCCAGCAGCCTCTTAGCGGGGGGCTACGAGCAGTACTTC. It translates to CASSLLAGGYEQYF.

This clone was seen a handful of times. The chain is built from TRBV6-4 and TRBJ2-3; D uncertain. The V gene's germline CDR1 is MRHNA and CDR2 SNTAGT. The CDR3 loop spans 15 amino acids. The V end was cut by 0 bases, the J end by 0 bases, with 7 bases between. CDR3 in amino acids: CASSDSKGSTDTQYF. For the CDR3, the DNA is TGTGCCAGCAGTGACTCGAAAGGGAGCACAGATACGCAGTATTTT.

About this clone: Different DNA sequences within this sample yield the same CDR3. This rearrangement joins TRBV29-1 to TRBJ1-2; no clear D. Germline CDR1 is SQVTM and CDR2 is ANQGSEA. There are 12 residues in the CDR3. With 5 bases removed from V and 7 bases from J, the gap between germline ends came to 14 bases. The CDR3 sequence: CSVIRREGGYTF. CDR3 sequence (DNA): TGCAGCGTTATCCGACGCGAAGGTGGCTACACCTTC.

This chain links TRBV19 with TRBJ2-1; tentatively, D is TRBD2 (7 bases). Trimming cost V 1 base and J 7 bases, with 14 bases left between them. CDR1 and CDR2 (germline): LNHDA, SQIVND (reference sequence). The CDR3 is 15 amino acids. CDR3 loop: CASSIVPGGQNEQFF. CDR3 sequence (DNA): TGTGCCAGTAGTATAGTCCCCGGGGGGCAAAATGAGCAGTTCTTC.

This clone has only a few counts. The rearrangement uses TRBV6-6 and TRBJ2-5, with 8 bases that match TRBD1. CDR1 MNHNY and CDR2 SVGAGI come from the germline V gene (reference sequence). CDR3 length equals 15 residues. The V gene end was trimmed by 1 base and the J gene end by 4 bases; junction bases not matched to a gene: 5. The chain's CDR3 is CASSYFTGGRETQYF. The CDR3 region has the DNA TGTGCCAGCAGTTACTTCACAGGGGGGAGAGAGACCCAGTACTTC.

The V gene is TRBV5-1, the J gene TRBJ2-7, with 9 nucleotides matching TRBD1. V was pared by 2 bases and J by 3 bases, with 3 bases of the junction left unmatched. There are 14 residues in the CDR3. Germline CDR1 and CDR2: SGHRS and YFSETQ. As DNA, the CDR3 is TGCGCCAGCAGCTTTGAGACAGGGGGCTACGAGCAGTACTTC. Translating gives CASSFETGGYEQYF.

In this sample, this clone turned up once. The chain links TRBV9 to TRBJ2-7; TRBD2 is a possible D gene (5 bases). The CDR3 extends over 15 amino acids. CDR1 and CDR2 (germline): SGDLS, YYNGEE. V lost 0 bases, J lost 4 bases, and 14 bases lay in between. The CDR3: CASSVGGGGTYEQYF. In nucleotides, the CDR3 is TGTGCCAGCAGCGTAGGAGGAGGAGGTACTTACGAGCAGTACTTC.

The genes are TRBV7-9 and TRBJ2-7; 7 nucleotides agree with TRBD1. From germline, CDR1 is SEHNR and CDR2 FQNEAQ (reference sequence). Trimming cost V 8 bases and J 5 bases; bases outside gene matches: 9. The CDR3 is made up of 13 amino acids. CDR3 amino acids: CASWKTGFDEQYF. The CDR3 DNA sequence: TGTGCCAGCTGGAAGACAGGGTTTGACGAGCAGTACTTC.

In its sample, this clone was seen a few times. J is TRBJ2-7 and V is TRBV7-8; D tentatively reads TRBD1 or TRBD2 (6 bases each). The CDR3 spans 14 residues. The germline V gene encodes CDR1 SGHVS and CDR2 FQNEAQ. V lost 3 bases and J 3 bases, leaving 12 bases between the germline ends. Here the CDR3 reads CASSFSGGGYEQYF. DNA for the CDR3: TGTGCCAGCAGCTTTTCCGGGGGCGGCTACGAGCAGTACTTC.

The chain recombines TRBV27 with TRBJ2-5, with 7 bases fitting TRBD1. The germline V gene encodes CDR1 MNHEY and CDR2 SMNVEV (reference sequence). The length of the CDR3 is 12 residues. With 6 bases clipped from V and 5 bases from J, the junction kept 3 bases outside the gene matches. The CDR3 nucleotides are TGTGCCAGCAGGGGGACAGTCGAGACCCAGTACTTC. It is translated as CASRGTVETQYF.

This clone appeared a few times. The same CDR3 also results from other DNA sequences found in this sample. The chain carries TRBV7-9 and TRBJ2-1; unclear D gene. V was clipped by 5 bases and J by 7 bases, with 6 bases between them. CDR3 length: 11 residues. CDR1 and CDR2 (germline): SEHNR, FQNEAQ (reference sequence). The CDR3 nucleotides are TGTGCCAGCAGCCCCGGGAATGAGCAGTTCTTC. Translating it yields CASSPGNEQFF.

This clone is a singleton in its sample. CDR3 sequence: CASSGPGQGGGETEAFF. The CDR3 DNA is TGTGCCAGCAGTGGCCCGGGACAGGGAGGGGGGGAAACTGAAGCTTTCTTT. This chain joins TRBV27 and TRBJ1-1, with 9 bases that match TRBD1. V was pared by 5 bases and J by 5 bases, with 15 bases of the junction left unmatched. CDR1 is MNHEY, CDR2 SMNVEV, per germline (reference sequence). The CDR3 contains 17 residues.

Comments on this clone: This specimen includes other DNA sequences encoding the same CDR3. This CDR3 reads CASSYGGETQYF. CDR3 nucleotides: TGTGCCAGCAGTTACGGGGGAGAGACCCAGTACTTC. The chain carries TRBV6-5 and TRBJ2-5, with D perhaps matching TRBD1 or TRBD2 (5 bases each). The V gene lost 2 bases and the J gene lost 4 bases, with 5 bases spanning the gap. This CDR3 region has 12 residues. Germline values: CDR1 MNHEY, CDR2 SVGAGI.

This chain joins TRBV7-9 and TRBJ1-1; D remains ambiguous. CDR1 is SEHNR, CDR2 FQNEAQ, per germline (reference sequence). This CDR3 comprises 13 residues. Deletions cut 5 bases from V and 4 bases from J, with 11 bases between. The CDR3 here is CASSPGPFTEAFF. The CDR3 DNA is TGTGCCAGCAGCCCCGGACCGTTCACTGAAGCTTTCTTT.

Only a few counts were recorded for this clone. This rearrangement joins TRBV25-1 to TRBJ1-5; D not resolved. The CDR3 is 13 amino acids. Trimming cost V 3 bases and J 4 bases, with 7 bases left between them. The germline V gene has CDR1 MGHDK and CDR2 SYGVNS. CDR3 coding DNA: TGTGCCAGCAGTGAGCTGGGAAATCAGCCCCAGCATTTT. Residues: CASSELGNQPQHF.

This clone has a handful of counts. This chain links TRBV27 with TRBJ2-7; D possibly corresponds to TRBD1 (6 bases). Trimming shortened V by 4 bases and J by 6 bases, and 10 bases separated the two germline ends. Germline CDR1 and CDR2: MNHEY and SMNVEV (reference sequence). The CDR3 is 12 amino acids. The CDR3 is CASSSGVGEQYF. CDR3 bases: TGTGCCAGCAGTTCAGGGGTCGGCGAGCAGTACTTC.